The source of this T cell receptor (beta chain) is a study of T-cell reconstitution after alpha-beta-depleted transplantation in children. Trimming took 1 base from V and 8 from J, leaving 17 bases between them. The CDR3 runs to 15 residues. Looked up from germline, CDR1 is DFQATT and CDR2 is SNEGSKA (reference sequence). This clonotype was observed at least ten times. A library of TCRbeta sequences, prepared with unique molecular identifiers, was generated. TCRdb re-analysed the PCR reads in MiXCR, keeping a single row per CDR3 protein. The repertoire includes 670,000 or so distinct CDR3 sequences, about 12% of them detected once, and approximately 0.8% sits in the top ten.

The input for sequencing was PBMCs, taken before TCRalphabeta/CD19-depleted stem cell transplant. The source of this sequence is a girl aged 2-9 years with congenital amegakaryocytic thrombocytopenia, due to receive a stem cell transplant. J is TRBJ1-4 and V is TRBV20-1, with a weak D call TRBD1 (6 bases). In nucleotides, the CDR3 is TGCAGTGCTAGAGGGGGGGCAGTCGTCGACGAAAAACTGTTTTTT. It is translated as CSARGGAVVDEKLFF.